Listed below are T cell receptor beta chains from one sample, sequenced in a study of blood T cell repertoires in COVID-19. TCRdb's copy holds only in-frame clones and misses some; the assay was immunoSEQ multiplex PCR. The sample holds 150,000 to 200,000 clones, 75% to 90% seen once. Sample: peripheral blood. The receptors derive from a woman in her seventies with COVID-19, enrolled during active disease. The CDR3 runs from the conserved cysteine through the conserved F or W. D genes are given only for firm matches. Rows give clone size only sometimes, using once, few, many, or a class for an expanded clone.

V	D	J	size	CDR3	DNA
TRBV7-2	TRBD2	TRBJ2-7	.	CASSLFAGTSGSYEQYF	TGTGCCAGCAGCTTATTTGCCGGGACTAGCGGTTCCTACGAGCAGTACTTC
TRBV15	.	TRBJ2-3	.	CATKDSGHGTDTQYF	TGTGCCACGAAGGATTCGGGACACGGCACAGATACGCAGTATTTT
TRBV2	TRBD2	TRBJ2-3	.	CASSRTSGNPQDTQYF	TGTGCCAGCAGTCGGACTAGCGGAAACCCACAGGATACGCAGTATTTT
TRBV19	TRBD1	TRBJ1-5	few	CASRLRDSHSNQPQHF	TGTGCCAGTAGGCTTCGGGACAGTCATAGCAATCAGCCCCAGCATTTT
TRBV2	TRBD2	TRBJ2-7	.	CASSARGGGQYF	TGTGCCAGCAGCGCCCGTGGGGGGGGGCAGTACTTC
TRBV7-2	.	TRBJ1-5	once	CASSLSGGSTQPQHF	TGTGCCAGCAGCTTATCTGGAGGGAGTACTCAGCCCCAGCATTTT
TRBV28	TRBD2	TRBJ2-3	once	CASSRGDGQFSGIADTQYF	TGTGCCAGCAGTCGGGGGGACGGCCAATTCAGCGGGATCGCAGATACGCAGTATTTT
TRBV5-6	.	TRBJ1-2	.	CASHRVDYGYTF	TGTGCCAGCCACAGGGTCGACTATGGCTACACCTTC
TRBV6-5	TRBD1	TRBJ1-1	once	CASTKQGTGTEAFF	TGTGCCAGCACTAAACAGGGGACAGGTACTGAAGCTTTCTTT
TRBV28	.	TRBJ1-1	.	CASSSPGENTEAFF	TGTGCCAGCAGTTCCCCGGGAGAGAACACTGAAGCTTTCTTT
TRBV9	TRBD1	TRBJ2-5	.	CASSVGQGVIETQYF	TGTGCCAGCAGCGTCGGACAGGGGGTGATAGAGACCCAGTACTTC
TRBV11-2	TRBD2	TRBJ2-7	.	CASSLLAGGPYEQYF	TGTGCCAGCAGCTTACTCGCGGGAGGGCCCTACGAGCAGTACTTC
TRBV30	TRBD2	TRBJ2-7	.	CAWSRSGTSGRYEQYF	TGTGCCTGGAGTCGCTCCGGGACTAGCGGGAGATACGAGCAGTACTTC
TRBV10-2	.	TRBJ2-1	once	CASSPGQGRIYEQFF	TGCGCCAGCTCCCCAGGTCAGGGGCGCATCTATGAGCAGTTCTTC
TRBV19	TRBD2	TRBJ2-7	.	CASSKSGTGEQYF	TGTGCCAGTAGTAAAAGCGGGACGGGGGAGCAGTACTTC
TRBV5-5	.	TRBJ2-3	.	CASRNAESTDTQYF	TGTGCCAGCAGAAACGCAGAATCGACAGATACGCAGTATTTT
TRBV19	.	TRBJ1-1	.	CASSIGTVLNTEAFF	TGTGCCAGTAGTATAGGGACAGTGCTGAACACTGAAGCTTTCTTT
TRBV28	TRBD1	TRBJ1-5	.	CASSLWRTGRNQPQHF	TGTGCCAGCAGTTTATGGCGGACAGGTCGCAATCAGCCCCAGCATTTT
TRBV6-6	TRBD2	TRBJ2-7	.	CASSYPAGGPREQYF	TGTGCCAGCAGTTACCCAGCGGGAGGGCCGAGGGAGCAGTACTTC
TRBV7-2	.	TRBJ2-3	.	CASSYSSTDTQYF	TGTGCCAGCAGCTATTCTAGCACAGATACGCAGTATTTT
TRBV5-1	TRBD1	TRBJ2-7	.	CASSLRTGGAYEQYF	TGCGCCAGCAGCTTGCGGACAGGGGGAGCCTACGAGCAGTACTTC
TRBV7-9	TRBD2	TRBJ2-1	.	CASSLAPGLAGILNEQFF	TGTGCCAGCAGCTTAGCGCCAGGACTAGCGGGAATTCTAAATGAGCAGTTCTTC
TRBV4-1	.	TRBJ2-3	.	CASSQEGGGGDTQYF	TGCGCCAGCAGCCAAGAAGGGGGGGGCGGGGATACGCAGTATTTT
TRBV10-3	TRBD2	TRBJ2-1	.	CAIRGTSGTHNEQFF	TGTGCCATCAGAGGGACTAGCGGGACCCACAATGAGCAGTTCTTC
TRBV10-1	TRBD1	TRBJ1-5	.	CLFSSWTGGYRNQPQHF	TGCCTTTTTTCTTCTTGGACAGGGGGTTACCGCAATCAGCCCCAGCATTTT